These 11 T cell receptor beta chains were all obtained from the same sample, sequenced in a study of cytomegalovirus exposure and HLA in healthy donors. 60 Vbeta and 13 Jbeta primers were used in PCR. TCRdb's table, derived via immunoSEQ multiplex PCR, lists solely in-frame clones and lacks some. Among 30,000 to 45,000 clones listed, roughly 85% were seen once. Sequenced sample: PBMCs. The origin of the receptors is a woman in her 40s in good health and CMV-seropositive.

The J gene is TRBJ1-1, the V gene TRBV7-2; no reliable D call. Germline CDR1 SGHTA, CDR2 FQGNSA. The ends were cut back, 1 base at V and 4 bases at J, with 7 bases in the middle. CDR3 length: 13 residues. Here the CDR3 DNA reads TGTGCCAGCAGCTTAGACAGCTTCACTGAAGCTTTCTTT. Translated: CASSLDSFTEAFF.

V is TRBV4-2 and J is TRBJ1-6; the D gene is possibly TRBD1 (5 bases). The CDR3 length is 15 residues. V was trimmed by 0 bases and J by 8 bases, leaving 11 bases between them. CDR1 is LGHNA and CDR2 is YNFKEQ in the germline V gene. CDR3 sequence: CASSQETAGHSPLHF. CDR3 DNA sequence: TGTGCCAGCAGCCAAGAGACTGCAGGGCATTCACCCCTCCACTTT.

V and J are TRBV7-2 and TRBJ1-6; D not certain. V lost 5 bases, J lost 0 bases, and 11 bases lay in between. This CDR3 has 16 amino acids. Germline CDR1 and CDR2: SGHTA and FQGNSA. The CDR3 coding sequence is TGTGCCAGCAGCACTACGCTGAGCTCCTATAATTCACCCCTCCACTTT. Amino acid sequence: CASSTTLSSYNSPLHF.

This clone showed up just once. Additional DNA sequences in this sample encode the identical CDR3. This chain links TRBV19 with TRBJ1-4; perhaps TRBD1 as D (5 bases). With 5 bases removed from V and 1 base from J, the gap between germline ends came to 14 bases. The CDR3 loop spans 16 amino acids. Germline assignment: CDR1 LNHDA and CDR2 SQIVND (reference sequence). CDR3 coding DNA: TGTGCCAGTAGTCCAGGGACGGGGGAAACTAATGAAAAACTGTTTTTT. This gives the protein CASSPGTGETNEKLFF. Using reference TRBV19 and TRBJ1-4 for the parts outside the CDR3, the full variable domain is DGGITQSPKYLFRKEGQNVTLSCEQNLNHDAMYWYRQDPGQGLRLIYYSQIVNDFQKGDIAEGYSVSREKKESFPLTVTSAQKNPTAFYLCASSPGTGETNEKLFFGSGTQLSVL.

The rearrangement links TRBV5-1 to TRBJ2-1; D perhaps matches TRBD1 (6 bases). The CDR3 spans 12 residues. CDR1 SGHRS and CDR2 YFSETQ come from the germline V gene. V lost 7 bases and J lost 15, with 20 bases in between. This CDR3 reads CASRKQGAEAFF. Written as DNA, the CDR3 is TGCGCCAGCCGTAAACAGGGTGCTGAGGCGTTCTTC.

The gene calls are TRBV7-2 and TRBJ2-4; 8 bases line up with TRBD1. Looked up from germline, CDR1 is SGHTA and CDR2 is FQGNSA. The ends lost 1 base at V and 4 bases at J; junction bases unmatched: 9. CDR3 length: 17 residues. In DNA form, the CDR3 reads TGTGCCAGCAGCTTAGTGGCGGCAGGGGGCGCGAAAAACATTCAGTACTTC. Translated, it gives CASSLVAAGGAKNIQYF.

The chain couples TRBV4-1 to TRBJ1-1; TRBD1 aligns across 7 bases. J was trimmed by 5 bases and V by 0 bases; bases with no gene match: 6. This CDR3 spans 15 amino acids. Germline V gene data show CDR1 as MGHRA and CDR2 as YSYEKL. Written as DNA, the CDR3 is TGCGCCAGCAGCCAAGAAGTGGCAGGGGGGACTGAAGCTTTCTTT. As protein: CASSQEVAGGTEAFF.

As DNA, the CDR3 is TGTGCCAGCAGCTCAGGGCTGTATAGCAATCAGCCCCAGCATTTT. It encodes CASSSGLYSNQPQHF. The J gene is TRBJ1-5, the V gene TRBV5-5, with TRBD1 as a possible D gene (5 bases). The CDR3 sequence is 15 residues long. CDR1 and CDR2 from the germline V gene are SGHKS and YYEKEE (reference sequence). Trimming took 3 bases from V and 0 from J, leaving 10 bases between them.

The chain links TRBV7-2 to TRBJ2-5, with 15 bases aligning to TRBD2. The J segment lost 5 bases and the V segment lost 4 bases, leaving 8 bases of the junction unmatched. Germline-derived CDR1 and CDR2 are SGHTA and FQGNSA. The CDR3 is 17 residues long. CDR3 protein: CASSSGLAGGRGETQYF. CDR3 bases: TGTGCCAGCAGCTCGGGACTAGCGGGGGGCCGAGGGGAGACCCAGTACTTC. Full variable domain (rest looked up from reference TRBV7-2 and TRBJ2-5): GAGVSQSPSNKVTEKGKDVELRCDPISGHTALYWYRQSLGQGLEFLIYFQGNSAPDKSGLPSDRFSAERTGGSVSTLTIQRTQQEDSAVYLCASSSGLAGGRGETQYFGPGTRLLVL.

The gene calls are TRBV4-1 and TRBJ2-3; D perhaps matches TRBD1 (5 bases). The CDR3 is 16 residues long. The ends were cut back, 4 bases at V and 2 bases at J, with 16 bases in the middle. Germline CDR1 and CDR2: MGHRA and YSYEKL. CDR3 amino acids: CASSRPTGTITDTQYF. For the CDR3, the DNA is TGCGCCAGCAGCCGGCCCACAGGAACTATCACAGATACGCAGTATTTT.

This chain links TRBV5-1 with TRBJ1-5, with a possible D match to TRBD1 (5 bases). This CDR3 has 15 amino acids. With 0 bases removed from V and 3 bases from J, the gap between germline ends came to 10 bases. Germline V gene sequence: CDR1 SGHRS, CDR2 YFSETQ. CDR3: CASSLVGGSNQPQHF. In DNA form, the CDR3 reads TGCGCCAGCAGCTTGGTTGGGGGGTCCAATCAGCCCCAGCATTTT.